This TCR beta chain was obtained from a study of tumor and adjacent non-tumor tissue in lung cancer. Study summary: Each sample yielded some 4 million productive TCRbeta reads on average. Findings and caveats of the study: Normal lung showed higher cumulative top 100 clone frequency than tumor. Tumor tissue had significantly higher TCR diversity than normal lung.

About this clonotype: The antigen is unknown.

Unmatched junction bases numbered 12, after V lost 10 bases and J lost 8 bases. This CDR3 region has 14 residues. Germline CDR1 and CDR2: SGHAT and FQNNGV. The library came from three nested PCR rounds adapted from ARM-PCR protocols. TCRdb recomputed calls from the multiplex PCR reads with MiXCR, one row per CDR3 protein. Of about 100,000 distinct CDR3 sequences listed, over 55% were seen once; the top ten hold roughly 19%. No cell sorting was done before RNA was extracted from the tissue. Distant lung tissue was collected more than 3 cm away from the tumor edge. Donors were chemotherapy-naive, newly diagnosed lung cancer surgical patients in China, August–late 2014.

The sequence derives from a young man with non-small cell lung cancer. Sequenced material: distant non-tumor lung tissue. The chain recombines TRBV11-2 with TRBJ2-1, with 9 nucleotides matching TRBD2. CDR3 DNA sequence: TGTGCCACCCTAATCCTAGCGGGGATTGATGAGCAGTTCTTC. The encoded protein is CATLILAGIDEQFF.